The rows below give T cell receptor beta chains drawn from one sample of a study of shared clonotypes between healthy human individuals. The method was immunoSEQ multiplex PCR; TCRdb's version includes in-frame clones alone and lacks a portion of them. The sample lists more than 2,000,000 clones, 80% to 95% occurring once. Sequencing input: naive CD4+ T cells from PBMCs. Every receptor here comes from a man aged 18 to 30 in good health. Some clones in this sample may be carry-over from other donors' samples. CDR3s include the opening cysteine and the closing phenylalanine or tryptophan. A D gene is named only where the DNA matches it firmly.

>TRBV15|TRBJ2-3|-
CATNRTDTQYF
TGTGCCACCAACCGCACAGATACGCAGTATTTT
>TRBV5-4|TRBJ1-2|TRBD1
CASSQGQAGYGYTF
TGTGCCAGCAGCCAGGGACAGGCTGGGTATGGCTACACCTTC
>TRBV13|TRBJ1-3|-
CASSFRGISGNTIYF
TGTGCCAGCAGCTTCAGGGGAATCTCTGGAAACACCATATATTTT
>TRBV9|TRBJ2-7|-
CASSVVVTYEQYF
TGTGCCAGCAGCGTAGTCGTGACCTACGAGCAGTACTTC
>TRBV20-1|TRBJ2-7|TRBD2
CSAEPGTSSYF
TGCAGTGCTGAACCCGGGACTAGCAGCTACTTC
>TRBV5-4|TRBJ2-3|TRBD2
CASSLLAGEVDTQYF
TGTGCCAGCAGCTTGCTAGCGGGAGAGGTAGATACGCAGTATTTT
>TRBV27|TRBJ1-1|-
CASKRGGNTEAFF
TGTGCCAGCAAGAGGGGGGGGAACACTGAAGCTTTCTTT
>TRBV7-6|TRBJ2-5|-
CASSLFGGGGQETQYF
TGTGCCAGCAGCTTATTTGGGGGAGGGGGACAAGAGACCCAGTACTTC
>TRBV10-1|TRBJ1-4|-
CASSEVPFWSSSVATNEKLFF
TGCGCCAGCAGTGAAGTCCCGTTTTGGTCCTCTTCAGTTGCAACTAATGAAAAACTGTTTTTT
>TRBV5-1|TRBJ2-5|TRBD1
CASSNQGARETQYF
TGCGCCAGCAGCAATCAGGGGGCGCGGGAGACCCAGTACTTC
>TRBV5-4|TRBJ1-2|-
CATTPGIYGYTF
TGTGCCACCACCCCTGGTATCTATGGCTACACCTTC
>TRBV27|TRBJ1-4|TRBD1
CASSLSMDREKLFF
TGTGCCAGCAGTTTATCGATGGACAGGGAAAAACTGTTTTTT